This T cell receptor (beta chain) derives from a study of T cell repertoires in cytomegalovirus infection. Study-wide background: CMV epitopes in the study were HLA-C-restricted (recently identified) and HLA-B-restricted (well studied). Public TCR beta signatures marked donors with CMV infection and the matching HLA.

Study-wide results and limits: Public TCR beta family frequency separated CMV-and-HLA carriers, including in an independent cohort.

A note on this clonotype: Its antigen is unidentified.

CDR3 length equals 18 residues. Losses at the gene ends were 4 bases for V and 4 bases for J; bases not matched to a gene: 11. Germline CDR1 and CDR2: MGHRA and YSYEKL. TCRdb independently ran MiXCR on the reads; one entry per CDR3 protein. The repertoire holds 600,000 to 700,000 distinct CDR3 sequences, roughly 30% seen once, with 15% to 20% in the top ten. This TCR came from a human donor in good health (CMV status not recorded). Some clones in this sample may be carry-over from other donors' samples. The source material was cultured PBMCs, sampled from culture after CMV antigen stimulation. J is TRBJ2-1 and V is TRBV4-1, with 12 bases matching TRBD2. Here the CDR3 DNA reads TGCGCCAGCAGCCGTCAAATAGTGGGACTAGCGGGTTACAATGAGCAGTTCTTC. Encoded protein: CASSRQIVGLAGYNEQFF.